The 30 T cell receptor beta chains presented below share a single source sample, sequenced in a study of cytomegalovirus exposure and HLA in healthy donors. The PCR ran on 60 Vbeta and 13 Jbeta primers. Method: immunoSEQ multiplex PCR; TCRdb's copy keeps in-frame clones and lacks some. The table has 150,000 to 200,000 clones, almost 80% seen once. What was sequenced was PBMCs. These receptors came from a man aged 45-60 years in good health and CMV-seropositive.

There are a few counts of this clone. This chain connects TRBV6-5 to TRBJ2-7; TRBD1 is a possible D gene (6 bases). Germline CDR1 MNHEY, CDR2 SVGAGI. Trimming pared 8 bases from V and 0 bases from J, leaving 14 bases between. The CDR3 has 14 residues. The CDR3 DNA sequence: TGTGCCAGCGGCAGGGGTGGTGGCTCCTACGAGCAGTACTTC. The encoded protein is CASGRGGGSYEQYF.

This clone has only one observation. The sample has other DNA sequences that encode this CDR3 too. Here the CDR3 DNA reads TGTGCCAGCAGTTACAGCGGGAACTATGGCTACACCTTC. Translation: CASSYSGNYGYTF. This chain connects TRBV6-5 to TRBJ1-2, with D unclear. This CDR3 comprises 13 residues. With 2 bases removed from V and 2 bases from J, the gap between germline ends came to 6 bases. CDR1 and CDR2 (germline): MNHEY, SVGAGI.

The chain couples TRBV30 to TRBJ1-6; 9 bases fit TRBD1. The CDR3 extends over 15 amino acids. Trimming at V came to 4 bases and at J to 2 bases, leaving 3 bases not matched to a gene. Germline CDR1 and CDR2: GTSNPN and SVGIG (reference sequence). CDR3 in DNA: TGTGCCTGGAAAACAGGGGGCGCCTATAATTCACCCCTCCACTTT. It yields the protein CAWKTGGAYNSPLHF.

Only a few counts were recorded for this clone. The V gene is TRBV6-5, the J gene TRBJ1-4; TRBD1 matches 7 bases. This CDR3 has 16 residues. Germline V gene data show CDR1 as MNHEY and CDR2 as SVGAGI. After removal of 0 bases from V and 8 bases from J, the junction contained 9 bases not matched to a gene. The CDR3 is CASSYSATGRSEKLFF. CDR3 in DNA: TGTGCCAGCAGTTACTCGGCGACAGGGCGAAGCGAAAAACTGTTTTTT.

J is TRBJ1-2 and V is TRBV2; D remains ambiguous. Germline lookup yields CDR1 SNHLY and CDR2 FYNNEI. The CDR3 covers 11 residues. Trimming cost V 8 bases and J 3 bases, with 7 bases left between them. In DNA form, the CDR3 reads TGTGCCAGCGTTTTCTACTATGGCTACACCTTC. Its translation: CASVFYYGYTF.

The chain uses TRBV6-5 and TRBJ1-5; D might be TRBD1 (5 bases). Trimming removed 5 bases from V and 8 bases from J, with 10 bases in between. Germline CDR1 is MNHEY and CDR2 is SVGAGI. CDR3 size: 12 residues. The CDR3 reads CASSKRGEPQHF. The DNA for the CDR3 is TGTGCCAGCAGTAAGCGGGGGGAGCCCCAGCATTTT.

The J gene is TRBJ1-6, the V gene TRBV29-1; D perhaps matches TRBD1 (5 bases). The length of the CDR3 is 13 residues. V was clipped by 4 bases and J by 7 bases, with 11 bases between them. CDR1 and CDR2 from the germline V gene are SQVTM and ANQGSEA. DNA of the CDR3: TGCAGCGTTGCCCAGGGTGTCAATTCACCCCTCCACTTT. This codes for CSVAQGVNSPLHF.

The chain recombines TRBV19 with TRBJ2-3, with unresolved D. V lost 6 bases and J lost 3, with 16 bases in between. CDR3 size: 15 residues. Per the germline V gene, CDR1 is LNHDA and CDR2 is SQIVND (reference sequence). The DNA for the CDR3 is TGTGCCAGTAGGGCCGGGTCACACGGTACAGATACGCAGTATTTT. It is translated as CASRAGSHGTDTQYF.

The chain carries TRBV28 and TRBJ1-1, with D uncertain. The germline V and J ends were trimmed by 4 bases and 3 bases, with 6 bases remaining between them. Per the germline V gene, CDR1 is MDHEN and CDR2 is SYDVKM. The CDR3 length is 12 residues. In DNA form, the CDR3 reads TGTGCCAGCAGTTCCCGGTACACTGAAGCTTTCTTT. Its protein product is CASSSRYTEAFF.

The chain combines TRBV5-5 with TRBJ2-2, with D perhaps TRBD1 (6 bases). Germline loops: CDR1 SGHKS, CDR2 YYEKEE (reference sequence). The CDR3 sequence is 16 residues long. V dropped 4 bases and J dropped 5 bases, with 18 bases sitting between them. CDR3 bases: TGTGCCAGCAGCCTCACCCGGGACATAAGGACCGGGGAGCTGTTTTTT. Its translation is CASSLTRDIRTGELFF. Variable domain in full (rest from reference TRBV5-5 and TRBJ2-2): DAGVTQSPTHLIKTRGQQVTLRCSPISGHKSVSWYQQVLGQGPQFIFQYYEKEERGRGNFPDRFSARQFPNYSSELNVNALLLGDSALYLCASSLTRDIRTGELFFGEGSRLTVL.

The chain's CDR3 is CATTTGTLEAFF. In DNA, the CDR3 is TGTGCCACAACCACAGGGACCCTTGAAGCTTTCTTT. The chain couples TRBV6-1 to TRBJ1-1, with D possibly being TRBD1 (6 bases). CDR1 is MNHNS and CDR2 is SASEGT in the germline V gene. The CDR3 runs 12 residues. V lost 10 bases and J lost 7, with 16 bases in between.

This chain joins TRBV29-1 and TRBJ2-5; 12 bases line up with TRBD2. The CDR3 has 16 residues. V dropped 3 bases and J dropped 1; count of bases not matched to a gene: 6. Germline CDR1 and CDR2: SQVTM and ANQGSEA. CDR3 residues: CSVDQTSGGFQETQYF. CDR3 bases: TGCAGCGTTGACCAGACTAGCGGGGGATTCCAAGAGACCCAGTACTTC.

In this sample, this clone turned up once. The gene calls are TRBV7-2 and TRBJ2-1; 7 nucleotides line up with TRBD1. V was clipped by 4 bases and J by 8 bases; unmatched bases: 8. This CDR3 spans 14 amino acids. Germline values: CDR1 SGHTA, CDR2 FQGNSA. This CDR3 reads CASSSDRPADEQFF. The CDR3 nucleotides are TGTGCCAGCAGCTCGGACAGGCCTGCGGATGAGCAGTTCTTC.

This chain uses TRBV6-5 with TRBJ2-3, with TRBD2 as a possible D gene (5 bases). Germline loops: CDR1 MNHEY, CDR2 SVGAGI. This CDR3 spans 14 amino acids. V lost 7 bases and J 0 bases, leaving 11 bases between the germline ends. CDR3 DNA: TGTGCCAGCATCGAACGGGGAAGCACAGATACGCAGTATTTT. Amino acids: CASIERGSTDTQYF.

V is TRBV19 and J is TRBJ2-7, with TRBD1 matching 7 bases. The CDR3 length is 12 residues. V shed 4 bases and J 5 bases; nucleotides not matched to a gene: 2. Germline V gene sequence: CDR1 LNHDA, CDR2 SQIVND (reference sequence). CDR3 DNA sequence: TGTGCCAGTAGTACCGACAGGGACGAGCAGTACTTC. Translating gives CASSTDRDEQYF.

This chain links TRBV2 with TRBJ2-5; D unclear. The V end was cut by 4 bases, the J end by 1 base, with 4 bases between. The CDR3 runs to 12 residues. Germline V CDR1 and CDR2: SNHLY, FYNNEI. The CDR3, as DNA: TGTGCCAGCAGTGGACTCCAAGAGACCCAGTACTTC. It encodes CASSGLQETQYF. The whole variable domain, filled in from reference TRBV2 and TRBJ2-5, reads EPEVTQTPSHQVTQMGQEVILRCVPISNHLYFYWYRQILGQKVEFLVSFYNNEISEKSEIFDDQFSVERPDGSNFTLKIRSTKLEDSAMYFCASSGLQETQYFGPGTRLLVL.

This clone showed up just a few times. CDR3 nucleotides: TGTGCCAGCAGTTACGCAGACAGGGTCCCTCAGCCCCAGCATTTT. Translation: CASSYADRVPQPQHF. V gene TRBV6-5 combines with J gene TRBJ1-5, with 7 bases matching TRBD1. With V trimmed by 2 bases and J by 6 bases, 7 bases remained unmatched. The CDR3 loop spans 15 amino acids. Germline assignment: CDR1 MNHEY and CDR2 SVGAGI.

On this clone itself: The limits of the CDR3 on the DNA are not certain, so only TCRdb's listed CDR3 is given. The gene calls are TRBV28 and TRBJ1-5. Ends included, the CDR3 has 13 residues. Germline CDR1 reads MDHEN; CDR2 reads SYDVKM. The CDR3 sequence: CASSIPLRQPQHF.

The rearrangement joins TRBV19 to TRBJ1-4; 8 positions match TRBD1. This CDR3 contains 13 residues. Trimming cost V 10 bases and J 8 bases; bases outside gene matches: 9. Germline V gene data show CDR1 as LNHDA and CDR2 as SQIVND (reference sequence). CDR3 sequence: CATADRGGEKLFF. DNA for the CDR3: TGTGCCACCGCCGACAGGGGAGGGGAAAAACTGTTTTTT.

The gene calls are TRBV6-1 and TRBJ2-1, with 10 bases aligning to TRBD1. The ends lost 6 bases at V and 14 bases at J; junction bases unmatched: 4. This CDR3 region has 11 residues. Germline V gene data show CDR1 as MNHNS and CDR2 as SASEGT. DNA of the CDR3: TGTGCCAGCAGACGACAGGGGGCGGAGTTCTTC. The encoded protein is CASRRQGAEFF.

The chain combines TRBV2 with TRBJ2-7; 11 bases agree with TRBD1. The CDR3 sequence is 14 residues long. In germline, CDR1 is SNHLY, CDR2 FYNNEI. Trimming removed 8 bases from V and 5 bases from J; junction bases left unmatched: 8. The CDR3 loop is CASLLGTGGNEQYV. DNA for the CDR3: TGTGCCAGCCTACTTGGGACAGGGGGGAACGAGCAGTACGTC.

The J gene is TRBJ2-5, the V gene TRBV6-1, with D possibly TRBD2 on 5 matching bases. Trimming cost V 1 base and J 7 bases, with 13 bases left between them. Germline CDR1 is MNHNS and CDR2 is SASEGT. The CDR3 contains 14 residues. CDR3 region: CASSEVEGLTTQYF. The DNA of the CDR3 is TGTGCCAGCAGTGAAGTAGAGGGATTGACGACCCAGTACTTC.

The chain links TRBV7-8 to TRBJ2-7, with D possibly matching TRBD2 (6 bases). The V gene lost 3 bases and the J gene lost 2 bases, with 11 bases spanning the gap. The CDR3 spans 14 residues. Germline CDR1 is SGHVS and CDR2 is FQNEAQ. The CDR3 loop reads CASSLDPGAYEQYF. The CDR3 region has the DNA TGTGCCAGCAGCTTGGATCCGGGAGCCTACGAGCAGTACTTC.

The chain recombines TRBV5-4 with TRBJ1-2; no definite D call. The germline V and J ends were trimmed by 4 bases and 8 bases, with 15 bases remaining between them. CDR1 and CDR2 (germline): SGHNT, YYREEE (reference sequence). This CDR3 is 13 amino acids long. The CDR3 DNA reads as TGTGCCAGCAGCCCCCCCACGGCCAGGGGCTACACCTTC. Its protein is CASSPPTARGYTF.

This clone was detected only once. One end of the junction varies from germline; a read error may be responsible. The CDR3 loop reads CASGLGTGNAEAFF. The CDR3 coding sequence is TGTGCTAGTGGTTTGGGGACAGGGAACGCTGAAGCTTTCTTT. This sequence joins TRBV12-5 and TRBJ1-1; 8 positions match TRBD1. Germline CDR1 LGHNT, CDR2 FRNRAP. The length of the CDR3 is 14 residues.

This chain connects TRBV6-6 to TRBJ2-7; weak D call: TRBD1 (5 bases). The CDR3 runs to 15 residues. V gave up 2 bases and J gave up 4 bases, with 15 bases separating them. Germline CDR1 MNHNY, CDR2 SVGAGI (reference sequence). This CDR3 reads CASSYTRNRNYEQYF. In DNA form, the CDR3 reads TGTGCCAGCAGTTACACCCGAAACAGGAATTACGAGCAGTACTTC.

The chain is built from TRBV5-3 and TRBJ1-5; D is uncertain. TRBV5-3 is assigned to the ORF class and has an uncertain function. The germline V and J ends were trimmed by 6 bases and 2 bases, with 21 bases remaining between them. CDR3 length equals 17 residues. This CDR3 is CARTLNGRARGNQPQHF. CDR3 in DNA: TGTGCCAGAACCCTGAATGGGCGGGCGAGGGGCAATCAGCCCCAGCATTTT.

The chain employs TRBV4-1 and TRBJ2-7, with 7 bases matching TRBD1. Trimming at V came to 1 base and at J to 3 bases, leaving 6 bases not matched to a gene. Germline-derived CDR1 and CDR2 are MGHRA and YSYEKL. The CDR3 has 15 amino acids. This CDR3 is CASSQVFRGSYEQYF. CDR3 nucleotide sequence: TGCGCCAGCAGCCAAGTATTCAGGGGGAGCTACGAGCAGTACTTC.

This chain connects TRBV18 to TRBJ1-5, with 12 bases lining up with TRBD1. J lost 1 base, V lost 6 bases, and 13 bases had no gene match. Per germline, CDR1 KGHSH and CDR2 LQKENI. The CDR3 consists of 19 residues. As DNA, the CDR3 is TGTGCCAGCTCTTTAGGTCTGGGGACAGGGGGCCCCAGCAATCAGCCCCAGCATTTT. It encodes CASSLGLGTGGPSNQPQHF. The complete variable domain, with remaining parts taken from reference TRBV18 and TRBJ1-5, reads NAGVMQNPRHLVRRRGQEARLRCSPMKGHSHVYWYRQLPEEGLKFMVYLQKENIIDESGMPKERFSAEFPKEGPSILRIQQVVRGDSAAYFCASSLGLGTGGPSNQPQHFGDGTRLSIL.

The chain uses TRBV29-1 and TRBJ2-2, with D unresolved. Germline V gene lookup returns CDR1 SQVTM and CDR2 ANQGSEA. V lost 5 bases and J lost 2, with 12 bases in between. CDR3 size: 14 residues. CDR3 protein: CSVRPGINTGELFF. Written as DNA, the CDR3 is TGCAGCGTTCGGCCAGGCATAAACACCGGGGAGCTGTTTTTT.